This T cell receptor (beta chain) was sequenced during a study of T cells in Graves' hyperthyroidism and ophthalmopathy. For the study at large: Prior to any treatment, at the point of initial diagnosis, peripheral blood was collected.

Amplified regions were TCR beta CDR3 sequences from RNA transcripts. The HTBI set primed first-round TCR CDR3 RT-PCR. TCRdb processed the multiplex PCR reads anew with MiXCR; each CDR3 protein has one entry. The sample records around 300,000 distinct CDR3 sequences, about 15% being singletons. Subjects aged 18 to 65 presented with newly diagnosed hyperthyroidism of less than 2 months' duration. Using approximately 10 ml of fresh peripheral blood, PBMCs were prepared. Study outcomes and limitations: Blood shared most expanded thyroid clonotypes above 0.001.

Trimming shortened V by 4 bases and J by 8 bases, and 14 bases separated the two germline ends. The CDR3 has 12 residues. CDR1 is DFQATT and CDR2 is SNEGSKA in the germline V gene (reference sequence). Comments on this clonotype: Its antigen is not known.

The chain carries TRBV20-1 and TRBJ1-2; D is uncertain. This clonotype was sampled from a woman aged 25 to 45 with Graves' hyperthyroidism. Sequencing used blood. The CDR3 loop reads CSAISPAGGYTF. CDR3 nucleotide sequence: TGCAGTGCTATAAGTCCGGCGGGGGGCTACACCTTC.